These 8 T cell receptor beta chains share one sample of origin, sequenced in a study of PD-L1 blockade in urothelial cancer. Sequenced by immunoSEQ multiplex PCR; TCRdb stores in-frame clones only, minus some. Altogether tens of thousands of clones are present, roughly 89% being singletons, with the ten largest covering just under 2%. Specimen: PBMCs, collected around atezolizumab (anti-PD-L1) treatment. The source is a man aged 55 to 70 with urothelial cancer.

This chain joins TRBV7-2 and TRBJ2-2; unclear D gene. Germline loops: CDR1 SGHTA, CDR2 FQGNSA. The CDR3 sequence is 13 residues long. V lost 5 bases and J 8 bases, leaving 12 bases between the germline ends. The CDR3 nucleotides are TGTGCCAGCAGCCTGACTCGTACTGGGGAGCTGTTTTTT. Residues: CASSLTRTGELFF.

This clone has a single count. The J gene is TRBJ2-3, the V gene TRBV6-1; 9 nucleotides align to TRBD2. CDR3 size: 17 residues. The germline V gene encodes CDR1 MNHNS and CDR2 SASEGT. Trimming at V came to 1 base and at J to 2 bases, leaving 7 bases not matched to a gene. This CDR3 reads CASSEVLAGGPTDTQYF. CDR3 DNA: TGTGCCAGCAGTGAAGTACTAGCGGGCGGCCCCACAGATACGCAGTATTTT.

V usage is TRBV9 and J usage is TRBJ2-7; no firm D call. The CDR3 sequence is 14 residues long. Deletions cut 4 bases from V and 0 bases from J, with 11 bases between. Germline CDR1 SGDLS, CDR2 YYNGEE. DNA for the CDR3: TGTGCCAGCAGCTCTCAGACACCCTCCTACGAGCAGTACTTC. Translation gives CASSSQTPSYEQYF.

This sequence joins TRBV2 and TRBJ2-6; 7 bases match TRBD1. CDR3 size: 14 residues. CDR1 SNHLY and CDR2 FYNNEI come from the germline V gene. V shed 6 bases, J shed 3 bases, and the junction held 2 bases outside the gene matches. In DNA, the CDR3 is TGTGCCAGCAGCGGACAGGTTGGGGCCAACGTCCTGACTTTC. Translated: CASSGQVGANVLTF.

The CDR3 here is CASSALGQGKEKLFF. CDR3 nucleotides: TGTGCCAGCAGTGCGCTGGGACAGGGGAAAGAAAAACTGTTTTTT. The chain has TRBV6-1 and TRBJ1-4; 10 bases match TRBD1. Unmatched junction bases numbered 7, after V lost 4 bases and J lost 8 bases. This CDR3 contains 15 residues. From germline, CDR1 is MNHNS and CDR2 SASEGT.

The chain is built from TRBV2 and TRBJ2-5; 10 nucleotides match TRBD2. The germline V gene has CDR1 SNHLY and CDR2 FYNNEI. The CDR3 is 15 residues long. The V segment lost 2 bases and the J segment 5 bases; nucleotides outside the gene matches: 5. CDR3 nucleotide sequence: TGTGCCAGCAGTGAAAGCGGGGGGGCCCACGAGACCCAGTACTTC. Protein product: CASSESGGAHETQYF.

This chain uses TRBV9 with TRBJ1-2; D gene unclear. The CDR3 is made up of 16 amino acids. V was trimmed by 3 bases and J by 1 base, leaving 16 bases between them. Germline-derived CDR1 and CDR2 are SGDLS and YYNGEE. This chain's CDR3 is CASSDPLWANNYGYTF. CDR3 coding DNA: TGTGCCAGCAGCGACCCCCTCTGGGCAAATAACTATGGCTACACCTTC.

This clone is a singleton in its sample. The chain uses TRBV7-2 and TRBJ1-3; D is unresolved. CDR3 size: 14 residues. From germline, CDR1 is SGHTA and CDR2 FQGNSA. Trimming pared 2 bases from V and 0 bases from J, leaving 5 bases between. The CDR3 coding sequence is TGTGCCAGCAGCTTATTCGGCTCTGGAAACACCATATATTTT. This sequence encodes CASSLFGSGNTIYF.